Listed below are T cell receptor beta chains from one sample, sequenced in a study of T cell repertoires in cytomegalovirus infection. TCRdb re-analysed the reads in MiXCR, keeping a single row per CDR3 protein. The sample has 630,000 or so distinct CDR3 sequences; 20% to 30% are singletons. Input material: CD8+ T cells from PBMCs. Receptors were obtained from a human donor in good health (CMV status not recorded). Some clones in this sample may be carry-over from other donors' samples. The CDR3 runs from the conserved cysteine through the conserved F or W. A D gene is named only where the DNA matches it firmly. Clone size is stated in some rows and not others, as once, few, many or a class when expanded.

TGTGCCAGCAGTTTATCCCGGACTAGCGTGAACACCGGGGAGCTGTTTTTT	CASSLSRTSVNTGELFF	many	TRBD2	TRBV27	TRBJ2-2
TGTGCCAGCAGTTCCCTGACAGGGGGTAATTCTAGGGACTATGGCTACACCTTC	CASSSLTGGNSRDYGYTF	.	TRBD1	TRBV28	TRBJ1-2
TGTGCCAGCAGCCACCCCACAGGGGGCGAAGAGACCCAGTACTTC	CASSHPTGGEETQYF	.	TRBD1	TRBV7-6	TRBJ2-5
TGTGCCAGCAGCCTGGAGGGACAGGGAGACTACGAGCAGTACTTC	CASSLEGQGDYEQYF	.	TRBD1	TRBV5-6	TRBJ2-7
TGCAGCGTTGGGGGGGGTGAGAGCACTGAAGCTTTCTTT	CSVGGGESTEAFF	.	.	TRBV29-1	TRBJ1-1
TGTGCCATCAGTGAGACGGACTCTGGAAACACCATATATTTT	CAISETDSGNTIYF	.	.	TRBV10-3	TRBJ1-3
TGTGCCAGCAGCCCCCCCCGGACCGGTGACCGTGAAGCTTTCTTT	CASSPPRTGDREAFF	once	.	TRBV7-6	TRBJ1-1
TGTGCCAGCACCTCCCAGTACTTACAAGAGACCCAGTACTTC	CASTSQYLQETQYF	.	.	TRBV7-9	TRBJ2-5
TGTGCCAGCAGTGAATGGGAAGGGAGTCCCTACAATGAGCAGTTCTTC	CASSEWEGSPYNEQFF	many	.	TRBV6-1	TRBJ2-1
TGCGCCAGCAGCTGGACAGGAGATCCTAAAAACACTGAAGCTTTCTTT	CASSWTGDPKNTEAFF	.	TRBD1	TRBV5-1	TRBJ1-1
TGTGCCATCAGTGACCCAGGACAGGGTAAAGAGACCCAGTACTTC	CAISDPGQGKETQYF	many	TRBD1	TRBV10-3	TRBJ2-5
TGTGCCATCAGAAACGACCGGGATTTTCGTTCCCGTTACGAGCAGTACTTC	CAIRNDRDFRSRYEQYF	many	.	TRBV10-3	TRBJ2-7
TGCAGCGTTGATATAGGGGACGAGCAGTACTTC	CSVDIGDEQYF	once	.	TRBV29-1	TRBJ2-7
TGTGCCACCGCGGACCAGGATAGGAACACCGGGGAGCTGTTTTTT	CATADQDRNTGELFF	.	.	TRBV15	TRBJ2-2
TGTGCCAGCAGTAACCCAGGACAGGGCCGCACAGATACGCAGTATTTT	CASSNPGQGRTDTQYF	.	TRBD1	TRBV6-2/TRBV6-3	TRBJ2-3
TGTGCCAGCAGCAGGACTAGCGGGCAAGAGACCCAGTACTTC	CASSRTSGQETQYF	many	TRBD2	TRBV7-6	TRBJ2-5
TGTGCCAGCAGCTTGGTTGGGGAATGGAATACGCAGTATTTT	CASSLVGEWNTQYF	few	.	TRBV5-5	TRBJ2-3
TGTGCCAGCACTATTCTAGCGGGGGGAGGGGCAGATACGCAGTATTTT	CASTILAGGGADTQYF	many	TRBD2	TRBV28	TRBJ2-3
TGTGCCAGCAGCTTAGCGGCTAGGAGCAATGAGCAGTTCTTC	CASSLAARSNEQFF	.	.	TRBV7-6	TRBJ2-1
TGTGCCAGCAGCATGACGATAAACACCGGGGAGCTGTTTTTT	CASSMTINTGELFF	few	.	TRBV27	TRBJ2-2
TGTGCCAGCAGTTACTCGAACCCTATGAATGAGCAGTTCTTC	CASSYSNPMNEQFF	.	.	TRBV6-5	TRBJ2-1
TGCGCCAGCAGGCGGACCCCGGGGCCGAACACTGAAGCTTTCTTT	CASRRTPGPNTEAFF	.	.	TRBV5-1	TRBJ1-1
TGTGCCACCAGCGGCGGACAGGGGTCAGATACGCAGTATTTT	CATSGGQGSDTQYF	.	TRBD1	TRBV15	TRBJ2-3
TGCAGTGCTATGGCCTCCTACGAGCAGTACTTC	CSAMASYEQYF	.	.	TRBV20-1	TRBJ2-7
TGTGCCAGCAGTTACTCTGGGACAGGGGGCACTGAAGCTTTCTTT	CASSYSGTGGTEAFF	few	TRBD1	TRBV6-5	TRBJ1-1
TGTGCCAGCAGCTCGGCAGGTCTAGACAGCAATGAGCAGTTCTTC	CASSSAGLDSNEQFF	many	.	TRBV7-9	TRBJ2-1
TGCAGCGTTGAGTTGGCCCGGGCTAACTATGGCTACACCTTC	CSVELARANYGYTF	few	.	TRBV29-1	TRBJ1-2
TGCAGTGCTACGAGGGACAGGGGATTTGTGGAGACCCAGTACTTC	CSATRDRGFVETQYF	few	TRBD1	TRBV20-1	TRBJ2-5